This entry describes one T cell receptor beta chain. Its target is not known. Samples were taken several times over chemoradiotherapy. These data come from a study of chemoradiotherapy in HPV16-positive cancers. Points from the study as a whole: Candidate HPV-specific clones and E7-related TCR motifs grew in tumor during treatment.

The CDR3 consists of 13 residues. Trimming left V 7 bases short and J 8 bases short, with 16 bases between. The V gene's germline CDR1 is SEHNR and CDR2 FQNEAQ (reference sequence). The assay was immunoSEQ multiplex PCR, and TCRdb's table has in-frame clones only and misses some. The table has more than 7,500 clones, around 76% seen once; the top ten hold 7.4%. The receptor was isolated from a human donor with HPV-associated anogenital cancer. The chain has TRBV7-9 and TRBJ2-3; D tentatively reads TRBD1 or TRBD2 (5 bases each). The material was obtained from a patient who underwent chemoradiotherapy. The chain's CDR3 is CASTRGTAGTQYF. In DNA form, the CDR3 reads TGTGCCAGCACCCGAGGGACGGCGGGTACGCAGTATTTT.